These T cell receptor beta chains were read from a single sample in a study of tissue T cells after allogeneic stem cell transplantation. Libraries were prepared by immunoSEQ multiplex PCR; TCRdb keeps only in-frame clonotypes and omits some of them. Of 20,000 to 30,000 clones listed, about 90% are singletons. The sequences come from blood, collected before transplantation. The receptors were gathered from a male donor aged 60 or over who later had graft-versus-host disease after an allogeneic stem cell transplant. The CDR3 runs from the conserved cysteine through the conserved F or W. A D gene is named only where the DNA matches it firmly. Not all rows give a size; the values are once, few, many and, for expanded clones, a class.

>.|TRBV15|TRBJ2-7|.
CATSRGGAGVYEQYF
TGTGCCACCAGCAGAGGTGGGGCAGGCGTCTACGAGCAGTACTTC
>TRBD1|TRBV2|TRBJ1-2|.
CASRDRDIYGYTF
TGTGCCAGCAGAGACAGGGACATTTACGGCTACACCTTC
>.|TRBV29-1|TRBJ2-7|.
CSAADGAYEQYF
TGCAGCGCCGCTGACGGAGCCTACGAGCAGTACTTC
>.|TRBV5-1|TRBJ2-2|.
CASSLAGQRNTGELFF
TGCGCCAGCAGCTTGGCTGGACAGAGGAACACCGGGGAGCTGTTTTTT
>TRBD1|TRBV11-2|TRBJ1-4|.
CASSLDQVGGAFNEKLFF
TGTGCCAGCAGCTTAGACCAAGTAGGGGGCGCGTTTAATGAAAAACTGTTTTTT
>.|TRBV18|TRBJ2-3|.
CASSPGNTDTQYF
TGTGCCAGCTCACCGGGGAACACAGATACGCAGTATTTT
>.|TRBV19|TRBJ1-2|once
CASSIVKGTYSYGYTF
TGTGCCAGTAGTATCGTCAAGGGGACATACTCCTATGGCTACACCTTC
>.|TRBV12-3/TRBV12-4|TRBJ2-5|.
CASSRDWETQYF
TGTGCCAGCAGTCGTGACTGGGAGACCCAGTACTTC
>TRBD2|TRBV9|TRBJ2-1|.
CASSPRSGGPGEQFF
TGTGCCAGCAGCCCCCGCAGCGGGGGGCCGGGTGAGCAGTTCTTC
>.|TRBV18|TRBJ1-1|few
CASSWGGGTEAFF
TGTGCCAGCTCATGGGGTGGTGGTACTGAAGCTTTCTTT
>TRBD1|TRBV6-5|TRBJ1-1|.
CASSFDRGNTEAFF
TGTGCCAGCAGTTTTGACAGGGGGAACACTGAAGCTTTCTTT
>.|TRBV5-1|TRBJ1-1|.
CASKGNTEAFF
TGCGCCAGCAAAGGGAACACTGAAGCTTTCTTT
>.|TRBV12-3/TRBV12-4|TRBJ2-2|.
CASSFKEAGELFF
TGTGCCAGCAGTTTTAAAGAAGCCGGGGAGCTGTTTTTT
>.|TRBV5-1|TRBJ2-7|.
CASSLDYEQYF
TGCGCCAGCAGCTTGGACTACGAGCAGTACTTC
>TRBD1|TRBV29-1|TRBJ1-5|.
CSVEGGTGDEPQHF
TGCAGCGTTGAAGGTGGGACAGGCGATGAGCCCCAGCATTTT
>TRBD2|TRBV5-1|TRBJ2-3|.
CASHGRQASTDTQYF
TGCGCCAGCCACGGGAGGCAAGCTAGCACAGATACGCAGTATTTT
>.|TRBV3-1/TRBV3-2|TRBJ1-6|.
CASSDAPSPLHF
TGTGCCAGCAGCGATGCTCCTTCACCCCTCCACTTT
>TRBD2|TRBV10-3|TRBJ2-5|.
CAIRAWDLAGGEETQYF
TGTGCCATCAGGGCCTGGGATTTAGCGGGAGGGGAAGAGACCCAGTACTTC